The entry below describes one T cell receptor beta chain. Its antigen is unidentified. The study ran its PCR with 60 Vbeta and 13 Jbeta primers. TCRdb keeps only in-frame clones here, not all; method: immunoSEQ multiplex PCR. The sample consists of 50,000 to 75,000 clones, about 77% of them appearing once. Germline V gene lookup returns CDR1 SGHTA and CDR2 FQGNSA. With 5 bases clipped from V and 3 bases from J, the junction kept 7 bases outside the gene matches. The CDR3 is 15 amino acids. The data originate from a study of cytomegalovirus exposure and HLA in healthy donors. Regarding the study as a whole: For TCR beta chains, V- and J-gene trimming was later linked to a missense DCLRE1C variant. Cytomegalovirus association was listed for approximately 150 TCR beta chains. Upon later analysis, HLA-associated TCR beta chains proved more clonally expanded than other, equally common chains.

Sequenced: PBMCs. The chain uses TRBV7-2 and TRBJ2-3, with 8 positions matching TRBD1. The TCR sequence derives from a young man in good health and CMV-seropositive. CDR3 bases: TGTGCCAGCAGCCTACAGGGGGGCGGTACAGATACGCAGTATTTT. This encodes CASSLQGGGTDTQYF. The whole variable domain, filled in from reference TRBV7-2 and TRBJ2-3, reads GAGVSQSPSNKVTEKGKDVELRCDPISGHTALYWYRQSLGQGLEFLIYFQGNSAPDKSGLPSDRFSAERTGGSVSTLTIQRTQQEDSAVYLCASSLQGGGTDTQYFGPGTRLTVL.